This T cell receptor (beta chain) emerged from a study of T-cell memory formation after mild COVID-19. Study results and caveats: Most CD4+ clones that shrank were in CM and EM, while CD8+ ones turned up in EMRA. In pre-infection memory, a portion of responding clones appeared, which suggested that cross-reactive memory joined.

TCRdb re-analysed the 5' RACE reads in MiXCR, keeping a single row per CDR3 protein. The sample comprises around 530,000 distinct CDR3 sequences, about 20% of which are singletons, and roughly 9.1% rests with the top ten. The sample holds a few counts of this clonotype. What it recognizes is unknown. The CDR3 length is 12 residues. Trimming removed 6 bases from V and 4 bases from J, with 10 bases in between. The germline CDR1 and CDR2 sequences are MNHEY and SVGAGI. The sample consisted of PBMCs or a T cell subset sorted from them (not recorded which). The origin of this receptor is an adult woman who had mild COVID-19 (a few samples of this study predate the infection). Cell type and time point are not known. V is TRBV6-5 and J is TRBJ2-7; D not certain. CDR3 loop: CASSSLAYEQYF. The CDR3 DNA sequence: TGTGCCAGCAGCTCTTTGGCTTACGAGCAGTACTTC.